This T cell receptor (beta chain) emerged from a study of a mutant IDH1 vaccine in newly diagnosed glioma. About this clone itself: Antigen unknown.

Only in-frame clones appear in the TCRdb table, and some are missing; sequencing was by immunoSEQ multiplex PCR. The table records tens of thousands of clones, about nine tenths of them present only once. Time point reported: week 23, last vaccination. Vaccination comprised doses that each held 300 ug of mutant IDH1 20-mer peptide, plus topical imiquimod. The CDR3 loop spans 12 amino acids. V gave up 7 bases and J gave up 0 bases, with 5 bases separating them. Looked up from germline, CDR1 is MDHEN and CDR2 is SYDVKM. The chain employs TRBV28 and TRBJ2-3; maybe TRBD1 (5 bases). This receptor was obtained from a man between 35 and 55 years old with glioma. This material consisted of PBMCs, taken from a glioma patient whose treatment included an IDH1 peptide vaccine. The CDR3 DNA reads TGTGCCAGCAAGGGGAGCACAGATACGCAGTATTTT. Translating gives CASKGSTDTQYF.